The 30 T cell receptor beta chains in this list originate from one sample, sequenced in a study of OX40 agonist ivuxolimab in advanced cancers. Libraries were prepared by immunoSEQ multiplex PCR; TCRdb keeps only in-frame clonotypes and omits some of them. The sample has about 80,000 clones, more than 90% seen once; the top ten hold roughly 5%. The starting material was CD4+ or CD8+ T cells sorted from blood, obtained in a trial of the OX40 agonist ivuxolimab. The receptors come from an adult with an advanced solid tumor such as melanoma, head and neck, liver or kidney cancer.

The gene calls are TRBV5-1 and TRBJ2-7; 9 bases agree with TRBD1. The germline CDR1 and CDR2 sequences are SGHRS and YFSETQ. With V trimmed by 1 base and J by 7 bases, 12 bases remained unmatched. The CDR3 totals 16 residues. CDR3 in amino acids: CASSLNPGTGQREQYF. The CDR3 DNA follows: TGCGCCAGCAGCTTGAACCCCGGGACAGGGCAACGTGAGCAGTACTTC.

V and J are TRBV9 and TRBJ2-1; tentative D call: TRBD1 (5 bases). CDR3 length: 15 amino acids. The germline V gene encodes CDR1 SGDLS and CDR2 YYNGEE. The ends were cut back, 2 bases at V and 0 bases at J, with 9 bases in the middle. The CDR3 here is CASSVQGSSYNEQFF. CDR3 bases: TGTGCCAGCAGCGTCCAGGGCAGCTCCTACAATGAGCAGTTCTTC.

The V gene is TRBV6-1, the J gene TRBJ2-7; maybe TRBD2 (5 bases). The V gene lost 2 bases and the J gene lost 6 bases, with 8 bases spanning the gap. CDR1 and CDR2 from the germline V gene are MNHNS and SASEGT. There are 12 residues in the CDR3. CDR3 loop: CASSERGIEQYF. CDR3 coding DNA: TGTGCCAGCAGTGAACGAGGGATCGAGCAGTACTTC.

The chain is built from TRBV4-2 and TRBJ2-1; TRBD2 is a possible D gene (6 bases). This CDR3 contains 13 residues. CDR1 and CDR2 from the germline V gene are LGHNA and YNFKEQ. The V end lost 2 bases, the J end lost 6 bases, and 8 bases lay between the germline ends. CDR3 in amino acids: CASSQRSGNEQFF. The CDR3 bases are TGTGCCAGCAGCCAACGTAGCGGCAATGAGCAGTTCTTC.

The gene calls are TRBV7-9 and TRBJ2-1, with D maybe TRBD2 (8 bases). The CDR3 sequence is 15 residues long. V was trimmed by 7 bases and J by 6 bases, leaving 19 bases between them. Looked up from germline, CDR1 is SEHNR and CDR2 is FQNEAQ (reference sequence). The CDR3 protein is CASNRGGGRFNEQFF. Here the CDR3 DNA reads TGTGCCAGCAATCGAGGGGGCGGGAGGTTCAATGAGCAGTTCTTC.

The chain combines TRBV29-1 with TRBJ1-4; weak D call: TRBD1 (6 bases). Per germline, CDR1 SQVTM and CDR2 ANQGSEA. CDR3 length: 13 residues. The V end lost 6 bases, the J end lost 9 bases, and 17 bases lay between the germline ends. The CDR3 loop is CSVSPPGHKKLFF. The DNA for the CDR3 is TGCAGCGTGTCCCCCCCGGGACATAAAAAACTGTTTTTT.

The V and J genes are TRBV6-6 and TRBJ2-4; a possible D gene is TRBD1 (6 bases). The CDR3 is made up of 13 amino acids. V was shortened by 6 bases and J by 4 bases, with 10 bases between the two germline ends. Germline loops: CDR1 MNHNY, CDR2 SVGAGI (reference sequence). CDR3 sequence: CASSRDTKNIQYF. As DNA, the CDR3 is TGTGCCAGCAGCCGGGACACGAAAAACATTCAGTACTTC.

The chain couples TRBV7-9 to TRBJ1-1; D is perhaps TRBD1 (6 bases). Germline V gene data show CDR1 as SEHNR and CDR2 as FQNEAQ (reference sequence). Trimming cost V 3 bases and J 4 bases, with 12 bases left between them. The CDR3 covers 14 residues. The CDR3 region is CASSFQGLGTEAFF. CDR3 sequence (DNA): TGTGCCAGCAGCTTCCAGGGGTTAGGCACTGAAGCTTTCTTT.

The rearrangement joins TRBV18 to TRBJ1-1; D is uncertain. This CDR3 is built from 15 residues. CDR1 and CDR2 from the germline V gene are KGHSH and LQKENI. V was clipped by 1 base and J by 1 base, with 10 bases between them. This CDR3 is CASSPLSSWNTEAFF. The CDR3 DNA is TGTGCCAGCTCACCACTCTCCAGTTGGAACACTGAAGCTTTCTTT. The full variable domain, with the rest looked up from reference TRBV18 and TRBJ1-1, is NAGVMQNPRHLVRRRGQEARLRCSPMKGHSHVYWYRQLPEEGLKFMVYLQKENIIDESGMPKERFSAEFPKEGPSILRIQQVVRGDSAAYFCASSPLSSWNTEAFFGQGTRLTVV.

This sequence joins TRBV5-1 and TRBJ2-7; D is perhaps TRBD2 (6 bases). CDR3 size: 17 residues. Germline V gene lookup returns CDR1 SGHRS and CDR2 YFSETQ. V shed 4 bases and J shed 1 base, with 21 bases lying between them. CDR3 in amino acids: CASSERPSVPWSYEQYF. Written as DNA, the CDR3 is TGCGCCAGCAGCGAACGACCTAGCGTACCATGGTCCTACGAGCAGTACTTC.

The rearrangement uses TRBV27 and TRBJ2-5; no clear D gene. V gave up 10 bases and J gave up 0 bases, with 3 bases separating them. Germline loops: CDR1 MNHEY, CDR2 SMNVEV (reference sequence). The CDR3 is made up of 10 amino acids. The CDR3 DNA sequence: TGTGCCACGAACCAAGAGACCCAGTACTTC. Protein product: CATNQETQYF.

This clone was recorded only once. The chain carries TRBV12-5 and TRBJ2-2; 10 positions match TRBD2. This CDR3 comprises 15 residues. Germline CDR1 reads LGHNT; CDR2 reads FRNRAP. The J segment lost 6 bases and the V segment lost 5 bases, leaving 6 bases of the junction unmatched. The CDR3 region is CASGRTSGYAGELFF. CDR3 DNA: TGTGCTAGTGGTCGGACTAGCGGTTACGCCGGGGAGCTGTTTTTT.

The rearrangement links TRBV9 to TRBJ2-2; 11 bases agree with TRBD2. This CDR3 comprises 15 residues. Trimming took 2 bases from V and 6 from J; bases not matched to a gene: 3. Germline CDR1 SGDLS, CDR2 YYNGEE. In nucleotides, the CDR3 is TGTGCCAGCAGCGTTTTTAGCGGGAGGGCCGGGGAGCTGTTTTTT. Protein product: CASSVFSGRAGELFF.

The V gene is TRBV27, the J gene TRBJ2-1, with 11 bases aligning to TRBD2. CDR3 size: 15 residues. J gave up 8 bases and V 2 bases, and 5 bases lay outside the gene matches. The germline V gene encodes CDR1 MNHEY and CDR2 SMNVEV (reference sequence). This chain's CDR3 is CASSLGLAGKDEQFF. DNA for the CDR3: TGTGCCAGCAGTTTAGGACTAGCGGGCAAGGATGAGCAGTTCTTC.

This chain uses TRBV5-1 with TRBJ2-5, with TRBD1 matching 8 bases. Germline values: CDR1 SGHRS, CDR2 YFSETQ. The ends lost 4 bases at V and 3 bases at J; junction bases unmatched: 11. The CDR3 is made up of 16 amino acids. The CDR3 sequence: CASSVGGQASKETQYF. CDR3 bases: TGCGCCAGCAGCGTGGGGGGACAGGCGTCTAAAGAGACCCAGTACTTC.

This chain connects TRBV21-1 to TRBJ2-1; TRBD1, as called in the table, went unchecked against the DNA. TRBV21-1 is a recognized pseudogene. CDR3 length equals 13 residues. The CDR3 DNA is TGTGCCAGCGGGGGACAGGGTGACAATGAGCAGTTCTTC. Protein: CASGGQGDNEQFF.

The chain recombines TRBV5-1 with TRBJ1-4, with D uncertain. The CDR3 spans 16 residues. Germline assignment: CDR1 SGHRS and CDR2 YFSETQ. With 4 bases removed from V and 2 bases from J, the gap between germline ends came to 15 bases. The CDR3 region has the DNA TGCGCCAGCAGCGCCGCCAGCGTCGGGACTAATGAAAAACTGTTTTTT. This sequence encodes CASSAASVGTNEKLFF. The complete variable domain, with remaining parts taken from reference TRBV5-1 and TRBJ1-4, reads KAGVTQTPRYLIKTRGQQVTLSCSPISGHRSVSWYQQTPGQGLQFLFEYFSETQRNKGNFPGRFSGRQFSNSRSEMNVSTLELGDSALYLCASSAASVGTNEKLFFGSGTQLSVL.

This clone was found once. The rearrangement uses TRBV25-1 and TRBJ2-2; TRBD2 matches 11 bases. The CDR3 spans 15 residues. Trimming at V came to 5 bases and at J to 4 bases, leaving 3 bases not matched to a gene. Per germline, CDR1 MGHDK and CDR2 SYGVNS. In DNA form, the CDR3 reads TGTGCCAGCAGTAAGGGACTAGCGGTCACCGGGGAGCTGTTTTTT. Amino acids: CASSKGLAVTGELFF.

CDR3 nucleotides: TGCGCCAGCAGCCCTAAAACAGGGTTAGGGGAGCAGTTCTTC. Its protein product is CASSPKTGLGEQFF. The chain recombines TRBV5-1 with TRBJ2-1, with D tentatively TRBD1 (6 bases). V dropped 4 bases and J dropped 10 bases, with 18 bases sitting between them. The CDR3 totals 14 residues. Germline assignment: CDR1 SGHRS and CDR2 YFSETQ. Full variable domain (missing parts from reference TRBV5-1 and TRBJ2-1): KAGVTQTPRYLIKTRGQQVTLSCSPISGHRSVSWYQQTPGQGLQFLFEYFSETQRNKGNFPGRFSGRQFSNSRSEMNVSTLELGDSALYLCASSPKTGLGEQFFGPGTRLTVL.

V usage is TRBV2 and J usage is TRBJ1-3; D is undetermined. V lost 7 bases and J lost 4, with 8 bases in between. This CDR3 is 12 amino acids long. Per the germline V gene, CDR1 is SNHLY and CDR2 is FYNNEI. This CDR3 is CASNGRGNTIYF. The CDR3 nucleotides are TGTGCCAGCAACGGGCGGGGAAACACCATATATTTT. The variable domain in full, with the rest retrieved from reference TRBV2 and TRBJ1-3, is EPEVTQTPSHQVTQMGQEVILRCVPISNHLYFYWYRQILGQKVEFLVSFYNNEISEKSEIFDDQFSVERPDGSNFTLKIRSTKLEDSAMYFCASNGRGNTIYFGEGSWLTVV.

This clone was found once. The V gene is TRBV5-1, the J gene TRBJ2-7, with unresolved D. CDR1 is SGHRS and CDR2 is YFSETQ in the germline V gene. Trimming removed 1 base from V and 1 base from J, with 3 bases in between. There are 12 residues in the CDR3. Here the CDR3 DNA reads TGCGCCAGCAGCTTGAGGTCCTACGAGCAGTACTTC. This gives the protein CASSLRSYEQYF.

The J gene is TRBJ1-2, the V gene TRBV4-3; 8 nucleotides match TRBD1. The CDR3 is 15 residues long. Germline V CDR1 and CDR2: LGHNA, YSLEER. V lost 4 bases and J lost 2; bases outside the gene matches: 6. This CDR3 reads CASSPRQGTNYGYTF. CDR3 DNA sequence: TGCGCCAGCAGCCCAAGACAGGGGACGAACTATGGCTACACCTTC.

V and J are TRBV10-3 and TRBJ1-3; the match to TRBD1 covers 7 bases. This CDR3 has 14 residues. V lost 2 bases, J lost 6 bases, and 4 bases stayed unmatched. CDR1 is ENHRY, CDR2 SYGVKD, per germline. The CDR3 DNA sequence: TGTGCCATCAGTGAGGACAGGGCGGTAAACACCATATATTTT. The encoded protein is CAISEDRAVNTIYF.

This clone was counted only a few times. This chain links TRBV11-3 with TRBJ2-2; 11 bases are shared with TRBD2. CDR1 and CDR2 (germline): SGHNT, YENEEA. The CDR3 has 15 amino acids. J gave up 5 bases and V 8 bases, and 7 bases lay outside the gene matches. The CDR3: CASSPGLAETGELFF. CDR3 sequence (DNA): TGTGCCAGCTCCCCGGGACTAGCGGAAACCGGGGAGCTGTTTTTT.

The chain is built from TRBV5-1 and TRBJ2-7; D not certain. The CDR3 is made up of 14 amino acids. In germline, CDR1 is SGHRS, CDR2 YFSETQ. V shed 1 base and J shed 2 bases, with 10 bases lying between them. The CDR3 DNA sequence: TGCGCCAGCAGCTTGACAGCTGTAACCTACGAGCAGTACTTC. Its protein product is CASSLTAVTYEQYF.

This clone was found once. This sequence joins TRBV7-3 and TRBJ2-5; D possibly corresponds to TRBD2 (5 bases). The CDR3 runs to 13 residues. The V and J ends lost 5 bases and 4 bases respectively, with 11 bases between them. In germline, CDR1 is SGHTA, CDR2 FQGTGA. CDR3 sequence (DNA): TGTGCCAGCAGCCCCACGGGGAGAGAGACCCAGTACTTC. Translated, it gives CASSPTGRETQYF.

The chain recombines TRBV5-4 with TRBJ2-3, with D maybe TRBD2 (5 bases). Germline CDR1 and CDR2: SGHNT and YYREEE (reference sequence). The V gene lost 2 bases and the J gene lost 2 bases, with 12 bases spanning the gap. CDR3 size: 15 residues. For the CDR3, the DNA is TGTGCCAGCAGCTTAATCGGGATTACCACAGATACGCAGTATTTT. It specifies CASSLIGITTDTQYF.

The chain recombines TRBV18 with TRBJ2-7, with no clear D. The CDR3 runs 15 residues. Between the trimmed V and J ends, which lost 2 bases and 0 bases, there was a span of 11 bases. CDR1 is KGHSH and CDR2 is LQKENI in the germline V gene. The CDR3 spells CASSPRTANSYEQYF. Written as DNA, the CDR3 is TGTGCCAGCTCACCAAGAACAGCCAACTCCTACGAGCAGTACTTC.

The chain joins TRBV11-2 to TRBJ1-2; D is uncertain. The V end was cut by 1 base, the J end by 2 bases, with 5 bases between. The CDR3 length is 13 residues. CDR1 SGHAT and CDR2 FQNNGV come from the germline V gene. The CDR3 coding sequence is TGTGCCAGCAGCTTAGTACAGAACTATGGCTACACCTTC. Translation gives CASSLVQNYGYTF.

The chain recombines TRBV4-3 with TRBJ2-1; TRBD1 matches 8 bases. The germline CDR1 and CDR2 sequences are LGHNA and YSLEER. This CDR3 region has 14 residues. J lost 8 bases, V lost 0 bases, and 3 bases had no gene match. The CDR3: CASSQEGQAYEQFF. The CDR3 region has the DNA TGCGCCAGCAGCCAAGAGGGACAGGCTTATGAGCAGTTCTTC.